This TCR beta chain was recovered during a study of blood T cell repertoires in COVID-19. Study summary: T cells, B-cell-depleted T cells, or PBMCs supplied cDNA or gDNA.

Sequenced by immunoSEQ multiplex PCR; TCRdb stores in-frame clones only, minus some. The table lists 200,000 to 250,000 clones, 85% of them singletons. The CDR3 loop spans 14 amino acids. In germline, CDR1 is SGHNT, CDR2 YYREEE (reference sequence). V was cut by 0 bases and J by 4 bases, with 10 bases left in between. The receptor was isolated from a man aged 40-50 years who had recovered from COVID-19. The chain carries TRBV5-4 and TRBJ1-2; TRBD1 might be the D (6 bases). The sequenced sample was PBMCs or T cells enriched from blood (not recorded which). The chain's CDR3 is CASSLAGQLYGYTF. CDR3 bases: TGTGCCAGCAGCTTGGCCGGACAGCTCTATGGCTACACCTTC.